These 16 T cell receptor beta chains were all obtained from the same sample, sequenced in a study of shared clonotypes between healthy human individuals. TCRdb's table, derived via immunoSEQ multiplex PCR, lists solely in-frame clones and lacks some. Here the sample spans about 330,000 clones, roughly 84% being singletons. The specimen was memory CD8+ T cells sorted from blood. Subset specified: CD45RO+ cells pooled with CCR7-negative TemRA cells. The receptors derive from a man aged 18 to 30 in good health.

The genes are TRBV13 and TRBJ2-7, with 11 bases identical to TRBD2. Germline CDR1 reads PRHDT; CDR2 reads FYEKMQ (reference sequence). The CDR3 has 14 amino acids. V lost 4 bases, J lost 7 bases, and 6 bases stayed unmatched. The CDR3 DNA sequence: TGTGCCAGCAGCTCCACCGGGACTAGCGGAGAGCAGTACTTC. Protein sequence: CASSSTGTSGEQYF.

The V call is TRBV4-3, the J call TRBJ1-2; tentatively, D is TRBD1 (5 bases). In germline, CDR1 is LGHNA, CDR2 YSLEER. The CDR3 is 16 residues long. The V end lost 0 bases, the J end lost 7 bases, and 18 bases lay between the germline ends. As DNA, the CDR3 is TGCGCCAGCAGCCAAGATTCGGCAGGGTTTCTCTCTGGCTACACCTTC. Its translation is CASSQDSAGFLSGYTF.

The chain carries TRBV6-5 and TRBJ1-6; TRBD1 aligns across 7 bases. The CDR3 is 16 amino acids. V dropped 0 bases and J dropped 10; count of bases not matched to a gene: 9. Germline V CDR1 and CDR2: MNHEY, SVGAGI. CDR3 DNA: TGTGCCAGCAGTTACTCCACCACAGGGGTGGGATCACCCCTCCACTTT. Its translation is CASSYSTTGVGSPLHF.

The V call is TRBV2, the J call TRBJ1-2; 7 bases agree with TRBD1. The CDR3 is 16 amino acids. The V gene end was trimmed by 6 bases and the J gene end by 3 bases; junction bases not matched to a gene: 13. Germline V gene data show CDR1 as SNHLY and CDR2 as FYNNEI. Written as DNA, the CDR3 is TGTGCCAGCAGAAACATGGGGGACAGAAGGGACTATGGCTACACCTTC. It encodes CASRNMGDRRDYGYTF.

This clone has only one observation. This rearrangement joins TRBV13 to TRBJ2-7, with D possibly TRBD1 on 5 matching bases. Trimming removed 5 bases at V and 3 bases at J, with 11 bases between. Germline values: CDR1 PRHDT, CDR2 FYEKMQ (reference sequence). The CDR3 runs 13 residues. CDR3 bases: TGTGCCAGCAGCCCAGGGATCGTCTACGAGCAGTACTTC. Its translation is CASSPGIVYEQYF.

Worth noting for this clone: Other DNA sequences within the sample encode an identical CDR3. The rearrangement joins TRBV29-1 to TRBJ2-7, with D uncertain. CDR3 length: 12 residues. The germline V and J ends were trimmed by 0 bases and 3 bases, with 6 bases remaining between them. The germline gives CDR1 SQVTM, CDR2 ANQGSEA. The CDR3 reads CSVEDRNYEQYF. The CDR3, as DNA: TGCAGCGTTGAAGATCGGAACTACGAGCAGTACTTC.

The chain uses TRBV5-5 and TRBJ2-7; D gene ambiguous. Germline assignment: CDR1 SGHKS and CDR2 YYEKEE (reference sequence). The V gene lost 1 base and the J gene lost 1 base, with 3 bases spanning the gap. CDR3 length: 12 residues. As DNA, the CDR3 is TGTGCCAGCAGCTTGCCGTCCTACGAGCAGTACTTC. Amino acids: CASSLPSYEQYF.

Details on this clone: Sequence at one end of the junction differs from germline and may be a read error. The chain joins TRBV25-1 to TRBJ1-6; 8 bases line up with TRBD1. Germline CDR1 is MGHDK and CDR2 is SYGVNS. This CDR3 is built from 11 residues. In DNA form, the CDR3 reads TGTGCCAGCAGTGGCAACCCAGGGGGCCAATTT. Encoded protein: CASSGNPGGQF.

The V call is TRBV29-1, the J call TRBJ2-7; 8 bases align to TRBD1. Trimming cost V 5 bases and J 0 bases; bases outside gene matches: 3. The CDR3 length is 13 residues. CDR1 is SQVTM, CDR2 ANQGSEA, per germline. CDR3 amino acids: CSVQGASSYEQYF. Here the CDR3 DNA reads TGCAGCGTTCAGGGGGCGAGCTCCTACGAGCAGTACTTC.

The CDR3 bases are TGCGCCAGCAGTGAGTCCGGGGCAGTTAATGGCTACACCTTC. Translating gives CASSESGAVNGYTF. The chain joins TRBV10-2 to TRBJ1-2, with a weak D call TRBD1 (5 bases). The germline V and J ends were trimmed by 0 bases and 6 bases, with 11 bases remaining between them. The CDR3 is 14 amino acids. The V gene's germline CDR1 is WSHSY and CDR2 SAAADI.

V is TRBV11-2 and J is TRBJ1-3; possible D gene TRBD1, 6 bases. V was clipped by 0 bases and J by 11 bases, with 14 bases between them. CDR3 length equals 14 residues. CDR1 SGHAT and CDR2 FQNNGV come from the germline V gene. In DNA, the CDR3 is TGTGCCAGCAGCTTAGAAATCAGGGGCGAGGCCATATATTTT. Translated, it gives CASSLEIRGEAIYF.

The chain has TRBV4-1 and TRBJ2-7, with 13 bases identical to TRBD2. V was clipped by 3 bases and J by 4 bases; unmatched bases: 3. The CDR3 consists of 15 residues. CDR1 and CDR2 from the germline V gene are MGHRA and YSYEKL. The CDR3 nucleotides read TGCGCCAGCAGCCATACTAGCGGGGGGGAGTACGAGCAGTACTTC. This sequence encodes CASSHTSGGEYEQYF.

This sequence joins TRBV11-2 and TRBJ2-7, with 7 bases lining up with TRBD1. Germline V gives CDR1 SGHAT, CDR2 FQNNGV. This CDR3 region has 15 residues. J lost 1 base, V lost 2 bases, and 5 bases had no gene match. CDR3 DNA sequence: TGTGCCAGCAGCTTAAGCCGGGACAGTTCCTACGAGCAGTACTTC. This encodes CASSLSRDSSYEQYF.

The V call is TRBV7-9, the J call TRBJ2-7; the D is unclear. CDR3 size: 13 residues. Per germline, CDR1 SEHNR and CDR2 FQNEAQ (reference sequence). V lost 4 bases, J lost 1 base, and 8 bases lay in between. The CDR3 here is CASSSPESYEQYF. The DNA of the CDR3 is TGTGCCAGCAGCTCCCCTGAGTCCTACGAGCAGTACTTC.

This rearrangement joins TRBV6-5 to TRBJ2-1, with TRBD2 matching over 7 bases. This CDR3 has 15 residues. Looked up from germline, CDR1 is MNHEY and CDR2 is SVGAGI. With V trimmed by 6 bases and J by 0 bases, 5 bases remained unmatched. For the CDR3, the DNA is TGTGCCAGCAGCCCAAGCGGGACCTCCTACAATGAGCAGTTCTTC. Its translation: CASSPSGTSYNEQFF.

V usage is TRBV29-1 and J usage is TRBJ2-7; D might be TRBD2 (7 bases). The CDR3 length is 11 residues. The germline CDR1 and CDR2 sequences are SQVTM and ANQGSEA. V lost 5 bases to trimming and J lost 6 bases, with 11 bases between them. CDR3 DNA: TGCAGCGTTAGGGGGGGGCGCGAGCAGTACTTC. Protein: CSVRGGREQYF.